What follows is one T cell receptor beta chain and its context. This CDR3 is built from 18 residues. The ends lost 2 bases at V and 0 bases at J; junction bases unmatched: 7. The V gene's germline CDR1 is SGHDN and CDR2 FVKESK. The entry originates in a study of T cell changes during pregnancy in multiple sclerosis. Sequencing was performed with immunoSEQ multiplex PCR; in TCRdb, only in-frame clones are kept and a portion is missing. This sample has approximately 46,000 clones, with 92% found just once. This TCR was sampled from a female donor with multiple sclerosis, enrolled in a pregnancy study. This specimen consisted of CD4+ T cells from peripheral blood mononuclear cells, obtained after pregnancy. This chain uses TRBV14 with TRBJ1-2, with 12 bases identical to TRBD1. CDR3 nucleotide sequence: TGTGCCAGCAGCCAAAGGCCGGGACAGGGGGCATCTAACTATGGCTACACCTTC. Its protein product is CASSQRPGQGASNYGYTF.